This TCR beta chain was recovered during a study of control samples from healthy donors and cancer patients. Profiled with immunoSEQ multiplex PCR; TCRdb holds only in-frame clones, not every one. The data hold under 200,000 clones, with about nine tenths observed a single time. The CDR3 is 13 amino acids. Looked up from germline, CDR1 is MNHEY and CDR2 is SVGEGT. Trimming removed 2 bases from V and 2 bases from J, with 7 bases in between. This receptor was obtained from a woman aged 25 to 39 in good health. Sequenced input: blood. The rearrangement uses TRBV6-2 or TRBV6-3 and TRBJ2-7; tentative D call: TRBD2 (5 bases). CDR3 region: CASSYAGPYEQYF. CDR3 in DNA: TGTGCCAGCAGTTACGCGGGCCCCTACGAGCAGTACTTC.